This TCR beta chain came from a study of cytomegalovirus exposure and HLA in healthy donors. Study results and limitations: Follow-up analysis found HLA locus-dependent TCR association rates, highest for DRB1 and lowest for HLA-C. In a later analysis, HLA-associated beta chains showed higher expansion and lower generation probabilities than comparable chains.

Both 60 Vbeta primers and 13 Jbeta primers went into the PCR. Assay: immunoSEQ multiplex PCR; the TCRdb copy retains only in-frame clones and omits some. The data hold around 200,000 clones, with 65% to 75% observed a single time. In this sample, this clone turned up a few times. Its antigen remains unidentified. In germline, CDR1 is LGHNA, CDR2 YSLEER. The CDR3 totals 14 residues. V was clipped by 2 bases and J by 7 bases; unmatched bases: 4. The rearrangement joins TRBV4-3 to TRBJ1-2; 10 nucleotides align to TRBD1. The origin of this receptor is a man aged 25 to 40 in good health and CMV-seropositive. Material for sequencing was PBMCs. The CDR3 loop reads CASSQPDRGPGYTF. Written as DNA, the CDR3 is TGCGCCAGCAGCCAACCCGACAGGGGGCCTGGCTACACCTTC.